These T cell receptor beta chains were read from a single sample in a study of blood T cell repertoires in COVID-19. Profiling relied on immunoSEQ multiplex PCR, and the TCRdb table lists in-frame clones only, not all of them. Of 470,000 or so clones in the sample, 70% to 90% are singletons; the top ten hold 1.5% to 2%. The sample comprised PBMCs or T cells enriched from blood (not recorded which). The receptors come from a woman aged 18-30 years with acute COVID-19. CDR3s include the opening cysteine and the closing phenylalanine or tryptophan. A D gene is named only where the DNA matches it firmly. Clone sizes are given selectively: once, few, many, or a class where the clone is expanded.

V	D	size	J	DNA	CDR3
TRBV18	TRBD1	NA	TRBJ1-2	TGTGCCAGCTCACCCCCGGGACAGAATGGCTACACCTTC	CASSPPGQNGYTF
TRBV5-1	TRBD2	few	TRBJ2-3	TGCGCCAGCAGGTCTGTCCGGACTAGCGGGGGGGAAACAGATACGCAGTATTTT	CASRSVRTSGGETDTQYF
TRBV7-9	TRBD1	NA	TRBJ2-7	TGTGCCAGCAGCCCGTACTCCGGGACAGGGGGCCGGGAGCAGTACTTC	CASSPYSGTGGREQYF
TRBV18	NA	NA	TRBJ2-7	TGTGCCAGCTCGAATCGCGAGGTGGGCTCCTACGAGCAGTACTTC	CASSNREVGSYEQYF
TRBV6-5	NA	once	TRBJ2-3	TGTGCCAGCACTAAGACAGGCACAGATACGCAGTATTTT	CASTKTGTDTQYF
TRBV10-1	NA	NA	TRBJ2-7	TGCGCCAGCAGTCTGGGAAGAGGGACCTACGAGCAGTACTTC	CASSLGRGTYEQYF
TRBV27	NA	once	TRBJ1-6	TGTGCCAGCAGTTTGAGAGGCCGGGACATCAGATCTAATTCACCCCTCCACTTT	CASSLRGRDIRSNSPLHF
TRBV18	TRBD1	NA	TRBJ1-2	TGTGCCAGCTCACGAACCGGGACAGGGAACTATGGCTACACCTTC	CASSRTGTGNYGYTF
TRBV19	TRBD2	NA	TRBJ2-3	TGTGCCAGTAGTATAGATGGCACTGGACTAGCGGGAACAGATACGCAGTATTTT	CASSIDGTGLAGTDTQYF
TRBV14	TRBD1	NA	TRBJ2-5	TGTGCCAGCAGCCGACCCGGGACAGAAATACAAGAGACCCAGTACTTC	CASSRPGTEIQETQYF
TRBV5-1	NA	NA	TRBJ1-6	TGCGCCAGCAGCTTGGGTGGTTACTATTCACCCCTCCACTTT	CASSLGGYYSPLHF
TRBV11-2	NA	NA	TRBJ1-3	TGTGCCAGCAGCCTACAACAGGTGTCCGGAAACACCATATATTTT	CASSLQQVSGNTIYF
TRBV23-1	NA	NA	TRBJ2-2	TGCGCCAGCAGTCAATCGAGAGGGGAGGTAAACACCGGGGAGCTGTTTTTT	CASSQSRGEVNTGELFF
TRBV3-1/TRBV3-2	NA	once	TRBJ1-5	TGTGCCAGCAGCCCCCTTCCGGGACATAGCAATCAGCCCCAGCATTTT	CASSPLPGHSNQPQHF
TRBV18	TRBD1	NA	TRBJ1-4	TGTGCCAGCTCACCCGGGACAGGGCTGGATGAAAAACTGTTTTTT	CASSPGTGLDEKLFF
TRBV6-4	TRBD1	NA	TRBJ1-2	TGTGCCAGCAGTGATAGGGGGCTAGAAGGCTACACCTTC	CASSDRGLEGYTF
TRBV29-1	TRBD2	NA	TRBJ2-1	TGCAGCGTTGAAGGGCTAGCGGATCAGAGCTCCTACAATGAGCAGTTCTTC	CSVEGLADQSSYNEQFF
TRBV11-2	NA	once	TRBJ2-1	TGTGCCAGCAGATCGTCAGAAAATGAGCAGTTCTTC	CASRSSENEQFF
TRBV5-6	NA	few	TRBJ1-5	TGTGCCAGCAGCTTGAGACTCGGCGGCAATCAGCCCCAGCATTTT	CASSLRLGGNQPQHF
TRBV12-3/TRBV12-4	NA	NA	TRBJ2-7	TGTGCCAGCAGTTTGTCCGGCTACGAGCAGTACTTC	CASSLSGYEQYF
TRBV27	NA	NA	TRBJ1-1	TGTGCCAGCAGTTTAGGGCAGATCACTGAAGCTTTCTTT	CASSLGQITEAFF
TRBV5-1	NA	once	TRBJ2-2	TGCGCCAGCAGCGGGGACTCCTTCACCGGGGAGCTGTTTTTT	CASSGDSFTGELFF
TRBV12-3/TRBV12-4	NA	NA	TRBJ1-6	TGTGCCAGCAGCCGGGACACCAATTCACCCCTCCACTTT	CASSRDTNSPLHF
TRBV6-5	NA	NA	TRBJ1-6	TGTGCCAGCAGTTCCAACTATAATTCACCCCTCCACTTT	CASSSNYNSPLHF
TRBV6-1	TRBD1	NA	TRBJ1-5	TGTGCCAGCAGTGAAGAGACAGGGTTGCCACGCCATAGCAATCAGCCCCAGCATTTT	CASSEETGLPRHSNQPQHF
TRBV7-3	TRBD1	NA	TRBJ2-1	TGTGCCAGCAGCCCCGGGGACAGGGTTCATGAGCAGTTCTTC	CASSPGDRVHEQFF
TRBV12-3/TRBV12-4	NA	once	TRBJ2-5	TGTGCCAGCAGATTGGCACAAGAGACCCAGTACTTC	CASRLAQETQYF
TRBV29-1	NA	NA	TRBJ2-7	TGCAGCGCAGCCCGGGAGCCTAAGGACGAGCAGTACTTC	CSAAREPKDEQYF